This T cell receptor (beta chain) came from a study of post-analysis software for immune sequencing data (dated by TCRdb to about 2015). A note on the overall study: Relapsing-remitting, secondary progressive and progressive-relapsing multiple sclerosis were recorded as disease courses, and subtype annotation was lacking for some patients. Patient repertoires were compared against over ten previously published healthy control repertoires from donors aged about 6 to 25 years. A subset of samples was prepared in parallel using single-end sample barcoding, then pooled and co-amplified after Illumina adapter ligation. Broad study findings and their caveats: Significantly lower normalized Chao1 diversity was found in multiple sclerosis patients than in controls, suggesting substantial peripheral T-cell clonal expansion. When samples were clustered directly using the F measure, samples prepared in the same batch co-clustered strongly, which prompted a batch-effect correction. Patients showed significantly higher frequencies than controls for a handful of TRBV segments, among them TRBV5-6, TRBV5-1 and TRBV20-1. The control group was slightly older than the multiple sclerosis patient group.

The library was built by means of PCR. Sequencing was performed on an Illumina HiSeq 2500. To reduce PCR and sequencing biases, unique molecular identifiers were incorporated into the TCR beta cDNA libraries. Roughly 0.5 million cDNA molecules were obtained per 1 to 10 million input T cells, so each molecule approximated one T cell. The same protocol used for the earlier healthy control dataset was applied to prepare and sequence the patient libraries. Samples belonging to the same batch were prepared together, multiplexed and sequenced on a shared HiSeq lane. The study's processing was this. MIGEC handled the raw barcoded reads, throwing out single-read molecular identifier groups before consensus assembly and CDR3 extraction. Clonotype tables were post-analysed with VDJtools, and diversity was normalized by down-sampling all datasets to the smallest sample size. Repertoire overlap clustering matched CDR3 amino acid but not nucleotide sequences to correct batch-related cross-sample contamination. Using fastp at Q25 and MiXCR, TCRdb reprocessed the public reads and kept productive beta chains. When rows share a CDR3 protein, they turn into one entry using the most common DNA and genes. V and J calls and clone size were set by TCRdb, not the authors. This sample gives roughly 670,000 distinct CDR3 sequences in total; around 60% of them show up just once. About 11% of the sample rests with the top ten.

This clonotype was counted between two and nine times. The antigen it recognizes is unknown. Base qualities are not at hand, and no much larger clone is one base apart. The V end loses 4 bases and the J end loses 5 bases, and a stretch of 11 bases separates them. Including the terminal cysteine and phenylalanine, the CDR3 comprises 13 residues. Here the CDR3 DNA is all that survives: 39 bases in frame from base 1. CDR1 and CDR2 are drawn from the germline V gene: SGHVS, FQNEAQ. TCR beta repertoires were profiled from peripheral blood of roughly 13 young patients with multiple sclerosis to demonstrate the VDJtools post-analysis software. The multiple sclerosis patients were children and adolescents between 6 and 15 years of age.

Sequencing used blood. The receptor was isolated from a girl aged 2-10 years with multiple sclerosis. The rearranged segments are TRBV7-8 and TRBJ2-5; tentative D gene TRBD1, with 5 bases matching. CDR3 protein: CASSSGIGETQYF. The DNA is TGTGCCAGCAGCTCAGGGATCGGGGAGACCCAGTACTTC.